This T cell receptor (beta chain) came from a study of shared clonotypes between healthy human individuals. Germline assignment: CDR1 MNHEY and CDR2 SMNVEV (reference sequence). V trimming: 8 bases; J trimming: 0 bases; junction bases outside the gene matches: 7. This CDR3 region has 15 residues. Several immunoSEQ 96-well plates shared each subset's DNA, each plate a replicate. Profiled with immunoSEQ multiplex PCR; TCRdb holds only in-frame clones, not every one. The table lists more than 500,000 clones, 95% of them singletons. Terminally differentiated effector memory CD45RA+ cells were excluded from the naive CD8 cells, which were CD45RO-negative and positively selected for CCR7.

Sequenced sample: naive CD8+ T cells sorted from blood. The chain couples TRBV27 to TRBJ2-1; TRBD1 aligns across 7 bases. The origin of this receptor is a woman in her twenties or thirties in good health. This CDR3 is CASGLRGSSYNEQFF. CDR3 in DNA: TGTGCCAGCGGCCTCAGGGGGAGCTCCTACAATGAGCAGTTCTTC.